This TCR beta chain was recorded in a study of CD8+ T cells in alopecia areata. Broader study findings: Patients shared TCRs less clearly than mice did, possibly owing to HLA. Among the cells sequenced in scalp samples are also the resident alphabeta T cells of normal skin.

TCR sequencing used cDNA made by reverse transcription of extracted RNA. Produced via immunoSEQ multiplex PCR; TCRdb's table is partial and in-frame only. The table has around 140,000 clones, roughly 50% seen once. Lesional scalp punch biopsies and peripheral blood were collected from alopecia areata patients. This clone was counted only a few times. The antigen is not known. The germline gives CDR1 SGHTA, CDR2 FQGTGA. Trimming at V came to 4 bases and at J to 0 bases, leaving 6 bases not matched to a gene. The CDR3 consists of 16 residues. The material was CD8+ T cells sorted from blood, obtained at week 0. The TCR sequence derives from a human donor with alopecia areata. This chain joins TRBV7-3 and TRBJ2-1, with 7 bases identical to TRBD1. For the CDR3, the DNA is TGTGCCAGCAGCTCTAGGGACAGCAGCTCCTACAATGAGCAGTTCTTC. Translation gives CASSSRDSSSYNEQFF.